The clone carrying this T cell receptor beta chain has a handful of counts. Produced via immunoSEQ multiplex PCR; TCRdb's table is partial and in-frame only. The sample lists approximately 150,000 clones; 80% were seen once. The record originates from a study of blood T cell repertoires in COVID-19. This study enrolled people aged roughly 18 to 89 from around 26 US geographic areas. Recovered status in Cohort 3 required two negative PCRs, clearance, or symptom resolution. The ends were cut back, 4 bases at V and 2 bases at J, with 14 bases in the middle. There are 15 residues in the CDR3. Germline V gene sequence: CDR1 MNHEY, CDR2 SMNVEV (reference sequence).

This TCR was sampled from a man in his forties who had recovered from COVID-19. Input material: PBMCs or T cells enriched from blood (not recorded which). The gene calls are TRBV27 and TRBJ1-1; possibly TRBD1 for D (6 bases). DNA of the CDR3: TGTGCCAGCAGTTGGACAGTAGGACTCAACACTGAAGCTTTCTTT. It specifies CASSWTVGLNTEAFF.